This T cell receptor (beta chain) was sequenced for a study of post-analysis software for immune sequencing data. The study's findings and limits: About five TRBV segments were more frequent in patients than controls; TRBV5-6, TRBV5-1 and TRBV20-1 belonged to this group.

Prepared libraries of TCR beta cDNA carried unique molecular identifiers. TCRdb fed the PCR reads into MiXCR, producing one record per CDR3 protein. The table lists approximately 250,000 distinct CDR3 sequences, 35% to 40% of them singletons. Germline V lookup: CDR1 MNHEY, CDR2 SVGAGI. Between the trimmed V and J ends, which lost 5 bases and 6 bases, there was a span of 13 bases. This CDR3 has 14 residues. This clonotype came up many times. The antigen remains undetermined. The genes are TRBV6-5 and TRBJ2-2, with D possibly being TRBD1 or TRBD2 (6 bases each). Sequenced sample: blood. This clonotype was obtained from a girl between 5 and 17 years old with multiple sclerosis. The CDR3 spells CASSRGGGAGELFF. The CDR3 coding sequence is TGTGCCAGCAGTCGTGGGGGCGGGGCCGGGGAGCTGTTTTTT.